What follows are 16 T cell receptor beta chains derived from one specimen sequenced in a study of hypomethylating agent response in myelodysplastic syndrome. Data came from immunoSEQ multiplex PCR; TCRdb stores just in-frame clones and leaves some out. The sample has about 6,000 clones, approximately 82% seen once. The sample was bone marrow, taken before or after starting hypomethylating agent treatment for myelodysplastic syndrome (not recorded which). The receptor set was obtained from a human donor with myelodysplastic syndrome.

V and J are TRBV28 and TRBJ1-4, with 9 positions matching TRBD1. This CDR3 contains 15 residues. The germline gives CDR1 MDHEN, CDR2 SYDVKM. The V segment lost 5 bases and the J segment 8 bases; nucleotides outside the gene matches: 9. CDR3 amino acids: CASSPQYGQGEKLFF. CDR3 nucleotides: TGTGCCAGCAGTCCCCAATACGGACAGGGGGAAAAACTGTTTTTT.

The chain is built from TRBV27 and TRBJ2-1, with D perhaps being TRBD1 or TRBD2 (5 bases each). Deletions cut 4 bases from V and 6 bases from J, with 16 bases between. Looked up from germline, CDR1 is MNHEY and CDR2 is SMNVEV (reference sequence). The CDR3 spans 15 residues. The CDR3 spells CASSSQGGGINEQFF. The CDR3 DNA follows: TGTGCCAGCAGTTCGCAGGGTGGGGGAATCAATGAGCAGTTCTTC.

The chain uses TRBV10-3 and TRBJ2-5, with D hard to call. The ends were cut back, 10 bases at V and 4 bases at J, with 16 bases in the middle. The CDR3 is 13 amino acids. CDR1 ENHRY and CDR2 SYGVKD come from the germline V gene. CDR3 in amino acids: CATSVVEGETQYF. The CDR3 DNA reads as TGTGCCACCTCCGTCGTGGAAGGAGAGACCCAGTACTTC.

The rearrangement joins TRBV7-8 to TRBJ2-5; perhaps D is TRBD1 or TRBD2 (5 bases each). V was clipped by 3 bases and J by 4 bases, with 12 bases between them. This CDR3 has 14 amino acids. CDR1 is SGHVS and CDR2 is FQNEAQ in the germline V gene. DNA of the CDR3: TGTGCCAGCAGCTTGGGGGTTAGCGCAGAGACCCAGTACTTC. Translated: CASSLGVSAETQYF.

The rearrangement links TRBV11-2 to TRBJ1-5; TRBD1 aligns across 9 bases. Looked up from germline, CDR1 is SGHAT and CDR2 is FQNNGV. V dropped 2 bases and J dropped 4; count of bases not matched to a gene: 3. The CDR3 has 15 amino acids. CDR3 protein: CASSLRQGGNQPQHF. CDR3 sequence (DNA): TGTGCCAGCAGCTTACGACAGGGGGGAAATCAGCCCCAGCATTTT.

The chain is built from TRBV5-1 and TRBJ2-5; D unclear. CDR1 is SGHRS, CDR2 YFSETQ, per germline. The V end lost 3 bases, the J end lost 2 bases, and 14 bases lay between the germline ends. The length of the CDR3 is 15 residues. DNA of the CDR3: TGCGCCAGCAGCTCTTGGGCGGCAGAGCAAGAGACCCAGTACTTC. The encoded protein is CASSSWAAEQETQYF.

The chain is built from TRBV19 and TRBJ1-2; D is unresolved. The V gene's germline CDR1 is LNHDA and CDR2 SQIVND (reference sequence). The CDR3 contains 14 residues. V lost 3 bases, J lost 3 bases, and 11 bases lay in between. CDR3 DNA: TGTGCCAGTAGTATTACCGGCGGGGACTATGGCTACACCTTC. Protein: CASSITGGDYGYTF.

This rearrangement joins TRBV7-9 to TRBJ1-6; 8 bases fit TRBD1. Germline assignment: CDR1 SEHNR and CDR2 FQNEAQ (reference sequence). This CDR3 is 14 amino acids long. V lost 4 bases, J lost 7 bases, and 3 bases stayed unmatched. DNA of the CDR3: TGTGCCAGCAGCTCGGGACAGGCCAATTCACCCCTCCACTTT. It is translated as CASSSGQANSPLHF.

The rearrangement links TRBV5-1 to TRBJ1-1; D is ambiguous. V lost 0 bases and J 4 bases, leaving 10 bases between the germline ends. CDR1 is SGHRS, CDR2 YFSETQ, per germline. CDR3 length equals 14 residues. The CDR3 protein is CASSLAVGATEAFF. As DNA, the CDR3 is TGCGCCAGCAGCTTGGCCGTCGGCGCCACTGAAGCTTTCTTT.

The V and J genes are TRBV5-1 and TRBJ2-3; no clear D gene. This CDR3 has 14 residues. CDR1 is SGHRS, CDR2 YFSETQ, per germline. V lost 1 base and J 6 bases, leaving 12 bases between the germline ends. The CDR3 region has the DNA TGCGCCAGCAGCTTGAACTTCCGATCCGATACGCAGTATTTT. Protein sequence: CASSLNFRSDTQYF.

The chain combines TRBV5-1 with TRBJ2-2; TRBD1 aligns across 7 bases. The CDR3 spans 16 residues. CDR1 and CDR2 (germline): SGHRS, YFSETQ. Trimming removed 1 base from V and 2 bases from J; junction bases left unmatched: 5. CDR3 sequence: CASSLRDRQNTGELFF. CDR3 sequence (DNA): TGCGCCAGCAGCTTGCGGGACAGACAAAACACCGGGGAGCTGTTTTTT.

The rearrangement uses TRBV5-6 and TRBJ1-2; D gene ambiguous. V was clipped by 5 bases and J by 7 bases, with 12 bases between them. Germline V gives CDR1 SGHDT, CDR2 YYEEEE. The CDR3 totals 12 residues. The CDR3 protein is CASSRPVGGYTF. In DNA form, the CDR3 reads TGTGCCAGCAGTCGTCCGGTGGGTGGCTACACCTTC.

The CDR3 bases are TGTGCCACCAGGGGGGCTAGCACAGATACGCAGTATTTT. Residues: CATRGASTDTQYF. The chain joins TRBV19 to TRBJ2-3; D possibly corresponds to TRBD1 (7 bases). V lost 10 bases to trimming and J lost 0 bases, with 11 bases between them. The V gene's germline CDR1 is LNHDA and CDR2 SQIVND (reference sequence). The CDR3 length is 13 residues.

The chain couples TRBV5-1 to TRBJ2-7, with 8 bases lining up with TRBD1. The CDR3 sequence is 16 residues long. The germline V gene has CDR1 SGHRS and CDR2 YFSETQ. Unmatched junction bases numbered 12, after V lost 2 bases and J lost 5 bases. CDR3 DNA: TGCGCCAGCAGCTTAGGTCGTCAGGGGGCGGTCGACGAGCAGTACTTC. Protein: CASSLGRQGAVDEQYF. The entire variable domain, with the rest obtained from reference TRBV5-1 and TRBJ2-7, is as follows: KAGVTQTPRYLIKTRGQQVTLSCSPISGHRSVSWYQQTPGQGLQFLFEYFSETQRNKGNFPGRFSGRQFSNSRSEMNVSTLELGDSALYLCASSLGRQGAVDEQYFGPGTRLTVT.

The chain combines TRBV2 with TRBJ2-1; the D is unclear. V was cut by 4 bases and J by 7 bases, with 5 bases left in between. Germline assignment: CDR1 SNHLY and CDR2 FYNNEI. The CDR3 runs to 11 residues. The CDR3 region is CASSGGNEQFF. CDR3 DNA: TGTGCCAGCAGTGGTGGGAATGAGCAGTTCTTC.

The chain uses TRBV9 and TRBJ1-6; D is perhaps TRBD1 (6 bases). CDR1 and CDR2 (germline): SGDLS, YYNGEE. The ends were cut back, 4 bases at V and 5 bases at J, with 10 bases in the middle. The CDR3 has 14 residues. The CDR3 is CASSFAGDNSPLHF. The CDR3 DNA follows: TGTGCCAGCAGCTTTGCAGGGGATAATTCACCCCTCCACTTT.